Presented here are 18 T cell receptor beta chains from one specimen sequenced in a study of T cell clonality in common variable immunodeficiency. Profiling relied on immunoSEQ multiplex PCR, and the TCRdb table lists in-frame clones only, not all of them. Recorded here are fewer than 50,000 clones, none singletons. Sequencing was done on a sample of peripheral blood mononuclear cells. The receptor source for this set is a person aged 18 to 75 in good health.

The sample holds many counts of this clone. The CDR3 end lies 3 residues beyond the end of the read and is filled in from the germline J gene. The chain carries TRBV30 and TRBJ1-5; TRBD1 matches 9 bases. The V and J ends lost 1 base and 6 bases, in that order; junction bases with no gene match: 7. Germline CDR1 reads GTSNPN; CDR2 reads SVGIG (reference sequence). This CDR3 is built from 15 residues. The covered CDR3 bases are TGTGCCTGGAGTGATGGACAGGGGATTATTCAGCCC. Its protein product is CAWSDGQGIIQP. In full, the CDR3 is CAWSDGQGIIQPQHF.

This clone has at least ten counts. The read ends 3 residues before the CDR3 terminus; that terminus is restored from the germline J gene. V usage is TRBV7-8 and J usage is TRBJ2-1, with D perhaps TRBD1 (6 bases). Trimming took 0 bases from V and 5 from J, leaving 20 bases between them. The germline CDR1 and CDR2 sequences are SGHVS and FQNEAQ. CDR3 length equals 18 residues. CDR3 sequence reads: CASSLAGLVRGLNNEQFF. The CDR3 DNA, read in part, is TGTGCCAGCAGCTTAGCGGGTCTTGTCAGGGGCCTAAACAATGAG.

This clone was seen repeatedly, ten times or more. CDR3 DNA, as far as it was read: TGCAGTGCTCATCGGAGCGGGAGTTTCAATGAG. This translates into CSAHRSGSFNE. The whole CDR3 protein is CSAHRSGSFNEQFF. V gene TRBV20-1 combines with J gene TRBJ2-1, with 8 positions matching TRBD2. Read sequence stops 3 residues before the CDR3 end, and the germline J gene provides the missing end. This CDR3 comprises 14 residues. Trimming took 5 bases from V and 6 from J; bases not matched to a gene: 9. Per germline, CDR1 DFQATT and CDR2 SNEGSKA (reference sequence).

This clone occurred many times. CDR3 amino acids: CASSLLGQGNEKLFF. The sequenced CDR3 bases are TGTGCCAGTAGTCTCCTAGGACAGGGAAATGAAAAA. The chain has TRBV19 and TRBJ1-4; 8 nucleotides align to TRBD1. The read halts 3 residues ahead of the CDR3 end, with the missing end drawn from the germline J gene. The CDR3 sequence is 15 residues long. The germline V gene encodes CDR1 LNHDA and CDR2 SQIVND (reference sequence). The V segment lost 5 bases and the J segment 5 bases; nucleotides outside the gene matches: 7.

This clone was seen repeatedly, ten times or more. CDR3 loop: CASSQDGGPVGADTQYF. CDR3 DNA, as far as it was read: TGTGCCAGCAGCCAAGACGGCGGGCCCGTTGGCGCAGATACG. The chain recombines TRBV14 with TRBJ2-3, with a weak D call TRBD2 (5 bases). The CDR3 end lies 3 residues beyond the end of the read and is filled in from the germline J gene. Looked up from germline, CDR1 is SGHDN and CDR2 is FVKESK. The CDR3 totals 17 residues. V gave up 0 bases and J gave up 4 bases, with 17 bases separating them.

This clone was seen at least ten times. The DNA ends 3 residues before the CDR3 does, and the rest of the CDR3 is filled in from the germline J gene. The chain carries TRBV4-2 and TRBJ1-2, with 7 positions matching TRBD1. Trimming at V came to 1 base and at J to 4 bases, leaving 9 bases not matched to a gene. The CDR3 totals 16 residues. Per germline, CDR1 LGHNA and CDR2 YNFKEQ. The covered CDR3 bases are TGTGCCAGCAGCCAAGGGATTAGGGACAGCAGCTATGGC. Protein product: CASSQGIRDSSYG. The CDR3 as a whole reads CASSQGIRDSSYGYTF.

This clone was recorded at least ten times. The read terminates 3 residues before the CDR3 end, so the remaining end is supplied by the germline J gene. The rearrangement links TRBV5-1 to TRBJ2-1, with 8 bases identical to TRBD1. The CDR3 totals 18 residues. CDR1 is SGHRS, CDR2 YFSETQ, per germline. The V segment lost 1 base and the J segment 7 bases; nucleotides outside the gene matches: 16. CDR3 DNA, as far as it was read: TGCGCCAGCAGCTTGATCGCACCGGGACAGGCAACTTCTAATGAG. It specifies CASSLIAPGQATSNE. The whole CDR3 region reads CASSLIAPGQATSNEQFF.

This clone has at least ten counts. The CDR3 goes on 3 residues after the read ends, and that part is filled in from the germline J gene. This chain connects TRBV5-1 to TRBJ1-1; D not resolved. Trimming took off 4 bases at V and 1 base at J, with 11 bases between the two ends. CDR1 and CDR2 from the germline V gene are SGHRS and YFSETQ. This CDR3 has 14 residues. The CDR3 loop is CASSKDRGNTEAFF. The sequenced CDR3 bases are TGCGCCAGCAGCAAGGACCGGGGGAACACTGAA.

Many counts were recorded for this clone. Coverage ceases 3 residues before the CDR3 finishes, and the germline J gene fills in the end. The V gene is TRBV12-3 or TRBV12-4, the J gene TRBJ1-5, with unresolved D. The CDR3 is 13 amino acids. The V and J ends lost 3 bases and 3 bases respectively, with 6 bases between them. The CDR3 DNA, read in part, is TGTGCCAGCAGTTTCCAGTCCAATCAGCCC. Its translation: CASSFQSNQP. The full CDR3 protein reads CASSFQSNQPQHF.

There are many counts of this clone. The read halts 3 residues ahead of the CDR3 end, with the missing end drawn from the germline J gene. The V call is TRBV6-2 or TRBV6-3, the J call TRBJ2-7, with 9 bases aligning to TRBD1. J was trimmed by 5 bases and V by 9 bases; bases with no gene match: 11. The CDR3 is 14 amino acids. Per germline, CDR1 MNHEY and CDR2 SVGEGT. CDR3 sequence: CASCRDREPDEQYF. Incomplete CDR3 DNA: TGTGCCAGTTGCCGGGACAGGGAACCGGACGAG.

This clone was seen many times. CDR3 DNA (partial): TGTGCCAGCAGCTTAACCAGGGAAAGTGGC. Translation gives CASSLTRESG. The whole CDR3 protein reads CASSLTRESGYTF. J is TRBJ1-2 and V is TRBV7-3, with D possibly being TRBD1 (5 bases). The read is 3 residues too short to cover the CDR3 end, so that end is filled in from the germline J gene. Trimming pared 0 bases from V and 7 bases from J, leaving 9 bases between. Germline CDR1 reads SGHTA; CDR2 reads FQGTGA. There are 13 residues in the CDR3. Full variable domain (rest looked up from reference TRBV7-3 and TRBJ1-2): GAGVSQTPSNKVTEKGKYVELRCDPISGHTALYWYRQSLGQGPEFLIYFQGTGAADDSGLPNDRFFAVRPEGSVSTLKIQRTERGDSAVYLCASSLTRESGYTFGSGTRLTVV.

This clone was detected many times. The covered CDR3 bases are TGTGCCAGCAATCTGCTCCAGGGGGCGGGCACAGATACG. This encodes CASNLLQGAGTDT. The entire CDR3 is CASNLLQGAGTDTQYF. The chain has TRBV6-2 or TRBV6-3 and TRBJ2-3; TRBD1 aligns across 8 bases. The read stops 3 residues short of the end of the CDR3; the missing end is completed from the germline J gene. The CDR3 length is 16 residues. V was pared by 7 bases and J by 1 base, with 10 bases of the junction left unmatched. Germline CDR1 reads MNHEY; CDR2 reads SVGEGT.

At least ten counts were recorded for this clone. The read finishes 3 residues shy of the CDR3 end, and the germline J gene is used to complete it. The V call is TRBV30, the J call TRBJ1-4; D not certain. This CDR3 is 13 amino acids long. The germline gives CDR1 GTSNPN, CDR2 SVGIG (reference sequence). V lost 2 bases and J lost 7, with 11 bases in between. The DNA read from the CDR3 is TGTGCCTGGAGTATTCCAGCGAGTGAAAAA. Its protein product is CAWSIPASEK. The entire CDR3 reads CAWSIPASEKLFF. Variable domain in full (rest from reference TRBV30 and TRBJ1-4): SQTIHQWPATLVQPVGSPLSLECTVEGTSNPNLYWYRQAAGRGLQLLFYSVGIGQISSEVPQNLSASRPQDRQFILSSKKLLLSDSGFYLCAWSIPASEKLFFGSGTQLSVL.

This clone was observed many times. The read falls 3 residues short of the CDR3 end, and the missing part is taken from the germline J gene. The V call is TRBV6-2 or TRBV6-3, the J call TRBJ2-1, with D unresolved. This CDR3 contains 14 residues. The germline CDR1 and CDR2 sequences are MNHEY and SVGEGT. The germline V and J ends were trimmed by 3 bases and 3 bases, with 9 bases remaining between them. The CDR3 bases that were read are TGTGCCAGCAGTTATACCCCAGGCTACAATGAG. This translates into CASSYTPGYNE. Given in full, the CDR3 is CASSYTPGYNEQFF.

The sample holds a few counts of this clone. The DNA read from the CDR3 is TGTGCCAGCAGTCGGACAGCCTATGAG. Translated: CASSRTAYE. The full CDR3 protein is CASSRTAYEQFF. The V and J genes are TRBV2 and TRBJ2-1; TRBD1 is a possible D gene (6 bases). The read ends 3 residues early relative to the CDR3; the germline J gene fills the gap. CDR1 SNHLY and CDR2 FYNNEI come from the germline V gene. V lost 5 bases and J 8 bases, leaving 10 bases between the germline ends. This CDR3 has 12 residues.

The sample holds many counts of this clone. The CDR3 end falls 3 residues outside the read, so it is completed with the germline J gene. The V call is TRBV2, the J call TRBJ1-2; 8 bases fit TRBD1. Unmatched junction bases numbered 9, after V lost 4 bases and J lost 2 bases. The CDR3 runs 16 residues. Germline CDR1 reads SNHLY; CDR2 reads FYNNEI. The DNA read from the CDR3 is TGTGCCAGCAGTGGATCATCCCGGACAGGGAACTATGGC. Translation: CASSGSSRTGNYG. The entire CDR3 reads CASSGSSRTGNYGYTF.

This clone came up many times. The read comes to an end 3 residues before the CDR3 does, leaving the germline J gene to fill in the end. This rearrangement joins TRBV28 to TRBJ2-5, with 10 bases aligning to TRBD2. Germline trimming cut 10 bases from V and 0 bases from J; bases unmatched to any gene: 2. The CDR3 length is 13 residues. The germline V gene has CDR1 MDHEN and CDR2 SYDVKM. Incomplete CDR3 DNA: TGTGCCACTAGCGGGAGAAACCAAGAGACC. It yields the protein CATSGRNQET. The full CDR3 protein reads CATSGRNQETQYF.

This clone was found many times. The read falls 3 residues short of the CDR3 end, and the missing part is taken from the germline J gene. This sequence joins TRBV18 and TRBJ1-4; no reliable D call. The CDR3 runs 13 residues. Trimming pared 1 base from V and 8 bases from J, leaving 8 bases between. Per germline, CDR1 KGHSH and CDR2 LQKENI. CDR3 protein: CASSPRFGEKLFF. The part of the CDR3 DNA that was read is TGTGCCAGCTCACCACGGTTTGGCGAAAAA. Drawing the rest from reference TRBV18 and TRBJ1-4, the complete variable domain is NAGVMQNPRHLVRRRGQEARLRCSPMKGHSHVYWYRQLPEEGLKFMVYLQKENIIDESGMPKERFSAEFPKEGPSILRIQQVVRGDSAAYFCASSPRFGEKLFFGSGTQLSVL.